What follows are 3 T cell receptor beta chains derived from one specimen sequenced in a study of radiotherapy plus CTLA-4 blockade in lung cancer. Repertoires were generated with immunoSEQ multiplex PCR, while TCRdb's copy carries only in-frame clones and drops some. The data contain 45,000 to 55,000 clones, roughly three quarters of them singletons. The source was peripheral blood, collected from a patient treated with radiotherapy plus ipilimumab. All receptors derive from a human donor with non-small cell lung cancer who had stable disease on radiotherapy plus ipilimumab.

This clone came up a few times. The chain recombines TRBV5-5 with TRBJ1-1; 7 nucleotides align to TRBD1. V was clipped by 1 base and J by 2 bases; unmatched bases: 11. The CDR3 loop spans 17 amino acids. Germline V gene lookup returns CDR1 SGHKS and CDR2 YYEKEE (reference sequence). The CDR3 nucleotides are TGTGCCAGCAGCTTGATGGCGCTTCGACAGGGTAACACTGAAGCTTTCTTT. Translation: CASSLMALRQGNTEAFF.

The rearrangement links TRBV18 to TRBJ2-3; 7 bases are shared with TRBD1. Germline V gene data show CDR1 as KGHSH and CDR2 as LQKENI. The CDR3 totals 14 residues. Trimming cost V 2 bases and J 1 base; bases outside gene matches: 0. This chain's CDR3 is CASSPGTGTDTQYF. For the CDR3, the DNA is TGTGCCAGCTCACCAGGGACAGGCACAGATACGCAGTATTTT.

CDR3: CASSGPVGDGYTF. CDR3 bases: TGTGCCAGCTCAGGGCCGGTTGGGGATGGCTACACCTTC. This chain joins TRBV18 and TRBJ1-2; D is ambiguous. The CDR3 spans 13 residues. Germline CDR1 is KGHSH and CDR2 is LQKENI. V was pared by 5 bases and J by 6 bases, with 13 bases between.